The T cell receptor beta chain described here comes from a study of T cell changes during pregnancy in multiple sclerosis. The data were produced by immunoSEQ multiplex PCR, yet TCRdb's version contains in-frame clones alone and is incomplete. There are approximately 46,000 clones in the sample; 80% to 90% occur only once, and roughly 8% lies in the top ten. The V end was cut by 0 bases, the J end by 8 bases, with 13 bases between. The CDR3 extends over 14 amino acids. Germline assignment: CDR1 PRHDT and CDR2 FYEKMQ (reference sequence). This sequence joins TRBV13 and TRBJ2-5, with D possibly matching TRBD2 (6 bases). This receptor was identified in a female donor with multiple sclerosis, enrolled in a pregnancy study. The source was CD8+ T cells from peripheral blood mononuclear cells, collected in the second trimester of pregnancy. CDR3 DNA: TGTGCCAGCAGCTTAGGGCGGGACTTAGGTACCCAGTACTTC. Translation: CASSLGRDLGTQYF.